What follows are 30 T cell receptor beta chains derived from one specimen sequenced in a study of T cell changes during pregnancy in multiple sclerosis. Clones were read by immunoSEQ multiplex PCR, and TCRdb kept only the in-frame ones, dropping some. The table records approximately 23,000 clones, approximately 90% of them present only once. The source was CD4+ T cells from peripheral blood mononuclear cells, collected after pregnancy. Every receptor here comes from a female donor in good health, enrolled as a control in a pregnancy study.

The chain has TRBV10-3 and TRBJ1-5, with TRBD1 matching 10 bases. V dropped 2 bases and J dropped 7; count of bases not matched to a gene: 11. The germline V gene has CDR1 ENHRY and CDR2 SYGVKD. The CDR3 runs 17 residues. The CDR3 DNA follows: TGTGCCATCAGTGAGGGAAGACAGGGGGCGCAGGTCCAGCCCCAGCATTTT. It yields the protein CAISEGRQGAQVQPQHF.

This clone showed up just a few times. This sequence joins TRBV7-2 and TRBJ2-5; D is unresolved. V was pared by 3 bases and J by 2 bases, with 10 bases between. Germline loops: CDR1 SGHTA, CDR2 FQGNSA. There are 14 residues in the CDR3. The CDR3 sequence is CASSLALPQETQYF. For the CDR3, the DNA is TGTGCCAGCAGCTTGGCCCTGCCTCAAGAGACCCAGTACTTC.

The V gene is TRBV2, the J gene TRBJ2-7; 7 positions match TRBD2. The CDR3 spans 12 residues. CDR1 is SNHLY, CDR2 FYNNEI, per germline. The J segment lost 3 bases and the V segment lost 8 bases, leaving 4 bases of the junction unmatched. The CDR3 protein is CASGGEYYEQYF. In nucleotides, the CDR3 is TGTGCCAGCGGGGGGGAGTACTACGAGCAGTACTTC.

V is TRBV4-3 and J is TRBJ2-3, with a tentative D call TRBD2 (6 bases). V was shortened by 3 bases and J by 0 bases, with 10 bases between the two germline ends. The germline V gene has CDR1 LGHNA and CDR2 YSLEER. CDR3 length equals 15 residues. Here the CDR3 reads CASSQLAVSTDTQYF. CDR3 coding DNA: TGCGCCAGCAGCCAGTTAGCGGTGAGCACAGATACGCAGTATTTT.

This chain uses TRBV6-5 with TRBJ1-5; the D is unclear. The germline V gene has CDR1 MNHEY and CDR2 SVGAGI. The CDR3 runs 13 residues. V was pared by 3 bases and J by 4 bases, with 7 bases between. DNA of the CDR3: TGTGCCAGCAGTTATAGTACGAATCAGCCCCAGCATTTT. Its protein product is CASSYSTNQPQHF.

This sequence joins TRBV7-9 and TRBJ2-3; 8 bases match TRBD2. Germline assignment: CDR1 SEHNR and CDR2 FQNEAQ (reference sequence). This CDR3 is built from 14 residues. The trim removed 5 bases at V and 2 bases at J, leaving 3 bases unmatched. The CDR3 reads CASSRGGFTDTQYF. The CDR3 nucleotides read TGTGCCAGCAGCCGGGGGGGTTTCACAGATACGCAGTATTTT.

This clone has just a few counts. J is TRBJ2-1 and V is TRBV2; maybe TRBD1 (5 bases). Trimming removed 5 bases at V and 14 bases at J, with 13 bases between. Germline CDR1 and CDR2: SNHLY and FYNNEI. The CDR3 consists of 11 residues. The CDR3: CASSRTLGEFF. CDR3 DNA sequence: TGTGCCAGCAGTCGGACGTTAGGGGAGTTCTTC.

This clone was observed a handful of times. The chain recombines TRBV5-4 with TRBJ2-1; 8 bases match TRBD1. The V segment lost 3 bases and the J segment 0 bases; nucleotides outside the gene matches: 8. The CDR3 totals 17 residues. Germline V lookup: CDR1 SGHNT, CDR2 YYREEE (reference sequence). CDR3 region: CASSYKQGVFSYNEQFF. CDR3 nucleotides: TGTGCCAGCAGCTACAAACAGGGGGTTTTCTCCTACAATGAGCAGTTCTTC.

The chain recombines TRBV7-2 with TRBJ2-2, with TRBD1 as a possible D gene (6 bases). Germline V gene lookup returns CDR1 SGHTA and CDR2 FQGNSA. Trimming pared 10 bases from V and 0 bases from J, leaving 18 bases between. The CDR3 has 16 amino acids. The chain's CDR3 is CATQISGQTNTGELFF. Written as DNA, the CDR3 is TGTGCCACCCAAATCTCGGGACAAACGAACACCGGGGAGCTGTTTTTT.

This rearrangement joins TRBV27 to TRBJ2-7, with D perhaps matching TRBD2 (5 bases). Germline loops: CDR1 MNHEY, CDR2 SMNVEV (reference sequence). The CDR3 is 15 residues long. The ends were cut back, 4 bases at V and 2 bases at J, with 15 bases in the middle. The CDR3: CASSSTSSGTYEQYF. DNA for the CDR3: TGTGCCAGCAGTTCGACCTCATCGGGAACCTACGAGCAGTACTTC.

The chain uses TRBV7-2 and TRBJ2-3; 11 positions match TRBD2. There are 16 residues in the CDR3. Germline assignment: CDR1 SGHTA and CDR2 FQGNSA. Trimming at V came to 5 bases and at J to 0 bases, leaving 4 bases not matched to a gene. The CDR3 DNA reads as TGTGCCAGCAGCCTCCTAGCGGGAGGTAGCACAGATACGCAGTATTTT. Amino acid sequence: CASSLLAGGSTDTQYF.

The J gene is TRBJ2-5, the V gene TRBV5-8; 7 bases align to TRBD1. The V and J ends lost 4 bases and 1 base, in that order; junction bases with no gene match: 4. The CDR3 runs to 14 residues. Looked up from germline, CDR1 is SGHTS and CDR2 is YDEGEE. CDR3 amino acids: CASSQGQIQETQYF. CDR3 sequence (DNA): TGTGCCAGCAGCCAGGGACAGATCCAAGAGACCCAGTACTTC.

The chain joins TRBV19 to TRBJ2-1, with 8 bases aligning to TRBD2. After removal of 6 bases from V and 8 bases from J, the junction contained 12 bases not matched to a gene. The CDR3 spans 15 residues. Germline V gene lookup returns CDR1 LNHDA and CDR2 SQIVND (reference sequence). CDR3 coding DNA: TGTGCCAGTAGAATGAGCCAGCGGGAGTACCATGAGCAGTTCTTC. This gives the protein CASRMSQREYHEQFF.

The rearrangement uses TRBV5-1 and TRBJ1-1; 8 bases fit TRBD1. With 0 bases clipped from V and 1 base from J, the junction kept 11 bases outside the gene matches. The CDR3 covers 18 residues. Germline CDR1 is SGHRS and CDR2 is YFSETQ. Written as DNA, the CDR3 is TGCGCCAGCAGCTTGGCCACGGGGACAGGAGTTGCGAACACTGAAGCTTTCTTT. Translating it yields CASSLATGTGVANTEAFF.

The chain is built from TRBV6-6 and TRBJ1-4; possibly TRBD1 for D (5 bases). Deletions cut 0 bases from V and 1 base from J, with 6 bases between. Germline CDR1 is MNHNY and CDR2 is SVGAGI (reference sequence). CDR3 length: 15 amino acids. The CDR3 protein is CASSYSGQTNEKLFF. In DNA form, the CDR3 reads TGTGCCAGCAGTTACTCGGGGCAAACTAATGAAAAACTGTTTTTT.

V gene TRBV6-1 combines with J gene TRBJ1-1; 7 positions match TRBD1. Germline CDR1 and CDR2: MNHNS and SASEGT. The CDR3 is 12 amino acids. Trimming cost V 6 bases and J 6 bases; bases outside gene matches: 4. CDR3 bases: TGTGCCAGCAGCAGGGGGTGGGCTGAAGCTTTCTTT. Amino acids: CASSRGWAEAFF.

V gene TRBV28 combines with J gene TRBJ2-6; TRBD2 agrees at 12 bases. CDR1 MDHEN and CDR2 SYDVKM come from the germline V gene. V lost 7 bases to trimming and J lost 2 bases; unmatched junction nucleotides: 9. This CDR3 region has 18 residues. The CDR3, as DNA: TGTGCCAGCAACTCACTAGCGGGAGGCCTCGCTGGGGCCAACGTCCTGACTTTC. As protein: CASNSLAGGLAGANVLTF.

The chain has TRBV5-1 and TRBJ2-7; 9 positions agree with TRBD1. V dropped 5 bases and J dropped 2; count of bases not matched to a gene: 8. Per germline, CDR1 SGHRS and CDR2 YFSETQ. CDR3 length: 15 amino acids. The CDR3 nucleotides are TGCGCCAGCAGAGCGTCCGGGACAGGGCCCTACGAGCAGTACTTC. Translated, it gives CASRASGTGPYEQYF.

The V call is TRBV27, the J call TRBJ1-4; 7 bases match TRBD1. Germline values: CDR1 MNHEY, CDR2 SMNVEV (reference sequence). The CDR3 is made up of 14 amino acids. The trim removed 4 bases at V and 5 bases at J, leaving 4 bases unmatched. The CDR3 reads CASSSGQLNEKLFF. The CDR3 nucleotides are TGTGCCAGCAGTTCGGGACAGTTAAATGAAAAACTGTTTTTT.

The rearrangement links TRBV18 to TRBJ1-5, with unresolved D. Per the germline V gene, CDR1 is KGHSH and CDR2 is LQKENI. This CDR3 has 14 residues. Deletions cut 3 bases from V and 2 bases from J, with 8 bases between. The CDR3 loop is CASSPRDGNQPQHF. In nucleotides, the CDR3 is TGTGCCAGCTCACCCCGAGATGGCAATCAGCCCCAGCATTTT.

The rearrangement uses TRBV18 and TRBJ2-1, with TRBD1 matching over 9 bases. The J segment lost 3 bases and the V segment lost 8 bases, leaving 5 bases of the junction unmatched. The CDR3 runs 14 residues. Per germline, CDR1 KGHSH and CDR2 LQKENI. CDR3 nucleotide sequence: TGTGCCAGCACCCGGGACAGGGACTACAATGAGCAGTTCTTC. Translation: CASTRDRDYNEQFF.

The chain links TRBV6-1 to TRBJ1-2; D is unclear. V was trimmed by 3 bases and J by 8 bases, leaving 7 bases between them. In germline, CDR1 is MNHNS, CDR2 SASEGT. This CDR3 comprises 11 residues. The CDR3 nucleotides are TGTGCCAGCAGTGATATCTCGGGCTACACCTTC. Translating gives CASSDISGYTF.

CDR3 bases: TGTGCCATCAGTGAGTCGGGACTAGCGGGGCAAGAGACCCAGTACTTC. The encoded protein is CAISESGLAGQETQYF. J is TRBJ2-5 and V is TRBV10-3; 13 nucleotides align to TRBD2. J gave up 2 bases and V 0 bases, and 0 bases lay outside the gene matches. Germline V gene data show CDR1 as ENHRY and CDR2 as SYGVKD. The CDR3 covers 16 residues.

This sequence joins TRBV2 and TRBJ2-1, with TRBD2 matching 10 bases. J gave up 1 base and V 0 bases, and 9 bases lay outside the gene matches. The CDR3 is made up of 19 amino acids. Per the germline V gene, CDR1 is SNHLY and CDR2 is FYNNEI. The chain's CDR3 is CASSEAGIAGGPSYNEQFF. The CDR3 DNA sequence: TGTGCCAGCAGTGAAGCGGGAATAGCGGGGGGTCCGTCCTACAATGAGCAGTTCTTC.

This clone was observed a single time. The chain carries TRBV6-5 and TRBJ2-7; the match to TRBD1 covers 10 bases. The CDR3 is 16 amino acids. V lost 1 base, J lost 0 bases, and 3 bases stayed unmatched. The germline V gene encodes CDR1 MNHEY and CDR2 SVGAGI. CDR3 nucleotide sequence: TGTGCCAGCAGTTACTTTGGGACAGGGGTCTCCTACGAGCAGTACTTC. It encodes CASSYFGTGVSYEQYF.

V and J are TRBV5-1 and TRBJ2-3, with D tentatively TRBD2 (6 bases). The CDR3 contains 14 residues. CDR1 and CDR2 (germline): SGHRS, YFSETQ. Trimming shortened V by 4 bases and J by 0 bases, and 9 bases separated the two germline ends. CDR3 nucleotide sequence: TGCGCCAGCAGCGGGGGGACTAGCACAGATACGCAGTATTTT. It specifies CASSGGTSTDTQYF.

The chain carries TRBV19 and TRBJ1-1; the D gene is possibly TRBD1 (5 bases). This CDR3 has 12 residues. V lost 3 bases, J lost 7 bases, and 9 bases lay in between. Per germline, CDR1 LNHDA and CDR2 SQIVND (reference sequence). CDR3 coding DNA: TGTGCCAGTAGTATGTACAGGAGTGAAGCTTTCTTT. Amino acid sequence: CASSMYRSEAFF. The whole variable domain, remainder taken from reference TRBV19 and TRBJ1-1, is DGGITQSPKYLFRKEGQNVTLSCEQNLNHDAMYWYRQDPGQGLRLIYYSQIVNDFQKGDIAEGYSVSREKKESFPLTVTSAQKNPTAFYLCASSMYRSEAFFGQGTRLTVV.

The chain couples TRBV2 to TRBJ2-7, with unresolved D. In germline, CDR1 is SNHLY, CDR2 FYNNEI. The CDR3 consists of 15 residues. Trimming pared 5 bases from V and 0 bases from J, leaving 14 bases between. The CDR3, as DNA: TGTGCCAGCAGTCTCTTGTCCCGGAGCTCCTACGAGCAGTACTTC. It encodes CASSLLSRSSYEQYF.

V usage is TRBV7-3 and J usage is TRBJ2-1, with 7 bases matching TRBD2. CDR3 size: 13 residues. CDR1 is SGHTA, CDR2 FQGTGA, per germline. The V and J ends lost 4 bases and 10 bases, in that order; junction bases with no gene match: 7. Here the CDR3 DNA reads TGTGCCAGCAGCTCCTACCGGGACTACGAGCAGTTCTTC. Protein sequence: CASSSYRDYEQFF.

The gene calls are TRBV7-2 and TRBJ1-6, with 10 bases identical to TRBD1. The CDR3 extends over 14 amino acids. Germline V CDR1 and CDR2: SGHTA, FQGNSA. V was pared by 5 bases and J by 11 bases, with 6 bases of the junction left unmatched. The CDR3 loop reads CASSPGTGDPPLHF. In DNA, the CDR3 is TGTGCCAGCAGCCCAGGGACAGGGGATCCACCCCTCCACTTT.